Each of the 20 T cell receptor beta chains below was sequenced from the same sample in a study of T cell responses to AZD1222 COVID-19 vaccine. Data came from immunoSEQ multiplex PCR; TCRdb stores just in-frame clones and leaves some out. Here the sample spans roughly 55,000 clones, nearly 90% being singletons. Sequenced material: peripheral blood, taken on day 0 of AZD1222 vaccination. These receptors were collected from an adult in good health.

The chain uses TRBV7-3 and TRBJ1-2; D gene ambiguous. Germline CDR1 and CDR2: SGHTA and FQGTGA. V dropped 1 base and J dropped 4 bases, with 13 bases sitting between them. CDR3 length: 15 amino acids. The CDR3 region has the DNA TGTGCCAGCAGCTTAATCTCCAGGCTCCCCTATGGCTACACCTTC. This sequence encodes CASSLISRLPYGYTF.

The chain joins TRBV7-9 to TRBJ1-4; 8 nucleotides agree with TRBD1. J was trimmed by 4 bases and V by 7 bases; bases with no gene match: 2. CDR1 is SEHNR, CDR2 FQNEAQ, per germline (reference sequence). The CDR3 is 13 residues long. In DNA, the CDR3 is TGTGCCAGCACACAGGGGGTTAATGAAAAACTGTTTTTT. Protein sequence: CASTQGVNEKLFF.

The genes are TRBV21-1 and TRBJ1-1; the table's D call of TRBD1 was not tested on the DNA. TRBV21-1 has pseudogene status. The CDR3 consists of 16 residues. The CDR3 sequence is CASRYPLYTIRTEAFF. The DNA for the CDR3 is TGTGCCAGCAGATATCCGTTATACACAATTCGCACTGAAGCTTTCTTT.

The rearrangement uses TRBV5-1 and TRBJ2-1; D perhaps matches TRBD1 (6 bases). Germline V CDR1 and CDR2: SGHRS, YFSETQ. The CDR3 consists of 15 residues. The V gene lost 1 base and the J gene lost 9 bases, with 17 bases spanning the gap. The CDR3: CASSLTTGSRVEQFF. DNA for the CDR3: TGCGCCAGCAGCTTGACCACAGGGTCGAGGGTTGAGCAGTTCTTC.

The chain uses TRBV4-2 and TRBJ2-7; no firm D call. V dropped 1 base and J dropped 3 bases, with 7 bases sitting between them. The CDR3 is 13 amino acids. The V gene's germline CDR1 is LGHNA and CDR2 YNFKEQ. CDR3 in DNA: TGTGCCAGCAGCCAAGGGACGGGCTACGAGCAGTACTTC. Translating it yields CASSQGTGYEQYF.

V is TRBV6-6 and J is TRBJ1-3; no clear D. V lost 5 bases, J lost 0 bases, and 20 bases lay in between. The V gene's germline CDR1 is MNHNY and CDR2 SVGAGI (reference sequence). The CDR3 loop spans 18 amino acids. CDR3 nucleotide sequence: TGTGCCAGCAGTCAATCCACACTGACAACATACTCTGGAAACACCATATATTTT. Protein sequence: CASSQSTLTTYSGNTIYF.

This clone turned up a few times. The V gene is TRBV5-3, the J gene TRBJ1-5; D uncertain. TRBV5-3 is an ORF, with its function uncertain. There are 11 residues in the CDR3. The ends were cut back, 3 bases at V and 9 bases at J, with 7 bases in the middle. The CDR3 loop is CARSSKGPQHF. The CDR3 nucleotides are TGTGCCAGAAGCTCCAAGGGGCCCCAGCATTTT.

The chain combines TRBV27 with TRBJ1-2; maybe TRBD1 (5 bases). There are 13 residues in the CDR3. Germline-derived CDR1 and CDR2 are MNHEY and SMNVEV (reference sequence). The V and J ends lost 3 bases and 2 bases respectively, with 7 bases between them. CDR3 protein: CASSFRGNYGYTF. The DNA for the CDR3 is TGTGCCAGCAGTTTTCGGGGGAACTATGGCTACACCTTC.

The V gene is TRBV24-1, the J gene TRBJ1-5, with a possible D match to TRBD1 (6 bases). Germline-derived CDR1 and CDR2 are KGHDR and SFDVKD. V dropped 7 bases and J dropped 7 bases, with 13 bases sitting between them. This CDR3 has 13 residues. The DNA for the CDR3 is TGTGCCACCAGAGCAGGGGAGGGACAGCCCCAGCATTTT. Translation: CATRAGEGQPQHF.

The genes are TRBV28 and TRBJ2-1; no firm D call. This CDR3 comprises 14 residues. Germline loops: CDR1 MDHEN, CDR2 SYDVKM. V was cut by 3 bases and J by 2 bases, with 8 bases left in between. CDR3 DNA: TGTGCCAGCAGTTTGAACGGGCCCTACAATGAGCAGTTCTTC. This encodes CASSLNGPYNEQFF.

The gene calls are TRBV6-1 and TRBJ1-5; D gene ambiguous. This CDR3 contains 16 residues. V lost 0 bases, J lost 0 bases, and 9 bases lay in between. Germline lookup yields CDR1 MNHNS and CDR2 SASEGT. The CDR3 DNA follows: TGTGCCAGCAGTGAAGCAGGCGTTTATAGCAATCAGCCCCAGCATTTT. Translating it yields CASSEAGVYSNQPQHF.

This clone was counted a few times. The rearrangement links TRBV2 to TRBJ1-2; no clear D gene. Germline-derived CDR1 and CDR2 are SNHLY and FYNNEI. The CDR3 consists of 13 residues. V lost 4 bases to trimming and J lost 8 bases, with 14 bases between them. The CDR3, as DNA: TGTGCCAGCAGTGTCAACGTCGCCTTAGGCTACACCTTC. It translates to CASSVNVALGYTF.

The J gene is TRBJ1-3, the V gene TRBV28; no clear D. The germline V and J ends were trimmed by 6 bases and 2 bases, with 11 bases remaining between them. Per germline, CDR1 MDHEN and CDR2 SYDVKM. This CDR3 spans 14 amino acids. This CDR3 reads CASSLDTAGNTIYF. CDR3 bases: TGTGCCAGCAGCCTGGATACGGCTGGAAACACCATATATTTT.

The chain links TRBV5-4 to TRBJ1-3; 7 positions agree with TRBD1. CDR1 and CDR2 from the germline V gene are SGHNT and YYREEE (reference sequence). This CDR3 is built from 17 residues. With 0 bases clipped from V and 0 bases from J, the junction kept 6 bases outside the gene matches. The CDR3 DNA is TGTGCCAGCAGCTTGGCCAGGACAGGCGCCTCTGGAAACACCATATATTTT. Protein: CASSLARTGASGNTIYF.

The chain employs TRBV7-2 and TRBJ2-1; no definite D call. V was shortened by 1 base and J by 5 bases, with 9 bases between the two germline ends. This CDR3 has 14 amino acids. Germline V gene sequence: CDR1 SGHTA, CDR2 FQGNSA. DNA of the CDR3: TGTGCCAGCAGCTTAGGGCACAGCAACAATGAGCAGTTCTTC. Amino acid sequence: CASSLGHSNNEQFF.

V usage is TRBV25-1 and J usage is TRBJ2-1, with D possibly TRBD1 on 6 matching bases. Germline CDR1 MGHDK, CDR2 SYGVNS. Trimming took off 6 bases at V and 8 bases at J, with 11 bases between the two ends. This CDR3 comprises 12 residues. The chain's CDR3 is CASSTYRDEQFF. The CDR3 region has the DNA TGTGCCAGCAGCACTTACAGGGATGAGCAGTTCTTC.

CDR3 loop: CASSSTPRQNTEAFF. In DNA form, the CDR3 reads TGTGCCAGCAGCTCTACACCGCGTCAGAACACTGAAGCTTTCTTT. The J gene is TRBJ1-1, the V gene TRBV6-5, with D hard to call. The germline gives CDR1 MNHEY, CDR2 SVGAGI. This CDR3 is 15 amino acids long. V was trimmed by 6 bases and J by 1 base, leaving 15 bases between them.

The chain joins TRBV7-2 to TRBJ2-3; TRBD2 matches 9 bases. CDR1 and CDR2 (germline): SGHTA, FQGNSA. The CDR3 consists of 17 residues. J gave up 2 bases and V 4 bases, and 10 bases lay outside the gene matches. CDR3 DNA sequence: TGTGCCAGCAGCTCCGAGACCCTAGCGGGGTACACAGATACGCAGTATTTT. Translating it yields CASSSETLAGYTDTQYF.

The chain carries TRBV6-5 and TRBJ2-7; 11 bases map to TRBD1. The CDR3 loop spans 16 amino acids. The ends lost 2 bases at V and 3 bases at J; junction bases unmatched: 6. CDR1 is MNHEY and CDR2 is SVGAGI in the germline V gene. The DNA of the CDR3 is TGTGCCAGCAGTTACCCGGACAGGGGGCGCCTCTACGAGCAGTACTTC. Protein: CASSYPDRGRLYEQYF.

The V call is TRBV3-1 (or the pseudogene TRBV3-2), the J call TRBJ2-2; D ambiguous. The V gene lost 0 bases and the J gene lost 3 bases, with 8 bases spanning the gap. Germline V CDR1 and CDR2: LGHDT, YNNKEL (reference sequence). The CDR3 totals 15 residues. Here the CDR3 reads CASSQDIGYTGELFF. CDR3 bases: TGTGCCAGCAGCCAAGATATAGGGTACACCGGGGAGCTGTTTTTT.